This T cell receptor (beta chain) was sequenced for a study of shared clonotypes between healthy human individuals. The CDR3 loop spans 15 amino acids. Germline V gene sequence: CDR1 SGHVS, CDR2 FQNEAQ. Data came from immunoSEQ multiplex PCR; TCRdb stores just in-frame clones and leaves some out. The sample includes 230,000 or so clones, approximately 65% of them seen just once. This clone has more than one count but fewer than ten. Its ends do not fully match the called genes, so a read error is possible. A split of CD4+ cells into CD45RA+ naive and CD45RA-negative memory subsets was performed. This TCR came from a man aged 25-45 years in good health. The chain combines TRBV7-8 with TRBJ1-2; 7 bases are a match to TRBD1. The specimen was memory CD4+ T cells sorted from blood. Subset specified: CD45RA-negative fraction. CDR3: CASSLGGTANYGYTF. The CDR3, as DNA: TGTGCCAGCAGTTTAGGGGGGACAGCTAACTATGGCTACACCTTC. Drawing the rest from reference TRBV7-8 and TRBJ1-2, the complete variable domain is GAGVSQSPRYKVAKRGQDVALRCDPISGHVSLFWYQQALGQGPEFLTYFQNEAQLDKSGLPSDRFFAERPEGSVSTLKIQRTQQEDSAVYLCASSLGGTANYGYTFGSGTRLTVV.